The 24 T cell receptor beta chains presented below share a single source sample, sequenced in a study of blood T cell repertoires in COVID-19. Repertoires were generated with immunoSEQ multiplex PCR, while TCRdb's copy carries only in-frame clones and drops some. The data hold around 230,000 clones, with around nine tenths observed a single time. Sequencing was carried out using PBMCs or T cells enriched from blood (not recorded which). The receptors stem from a woman aged 25 to 39 with acute COVID-19.

J is TRBJ2-3 and V is TRBV6-5; TRBD1 matches at 7 bases. The germline CDR1 and CDR2 sequences are MNHEY and SVGAGI. The CDR3 has 14 residues. Trimming at V came to 6 bases and at J to 2 bases, leaving 5 bases not matched to a gene. The CDR3 DNA is TGTGCCAGCAGCCGGGGACAGAACACAGATACGCAGTATTTT. This encodes CASSRGQNTDTQYF.

The rearrangement uses TRBV11-1 and TRBJ2-7; 10 nucleotides align to TRBD2. The CDR3 extends over 15 amino acids. Germline V gene lookup returns CDR1 SGHAT and CDR2 FQDESV (reference sequence). V was clipped by 1 base and J by 4 bases; unmatched bases: 4. The chain's CDR3 is CASSLGPSGGYEQYF. For the CDR3, the DNA is TGTGCCAGCAGCTTAGGACCTAGCGGGGGTTACGAGCAGTACTTC.

This chain links TRBV29-1 with TRBJ2-7; the D gene is possibly TRBD1 (6 bases). Germline V gene lookup returns CDR1 SQVTM and CDR2 ANQGSEA. The length of the CDR3 is 13 residues. With 6 bases removed from V and 6 bases from J, the gap between germline ends came to 18 bases. The CDR3 nucleotides read TGCAGCGTCCTGAGGGGGACGAATGGCGAGCAGTACTTC. Its protein is CSVLRGTNGEQYF.

This clone was detected once. The chain links TRBV5-1 to TRBJ2-5; possible D gene TRBD1, 6 bases. V lost 5 bases and J lost 1, with 12 bases in between. The V gene's germline CDR1 is SGHRS and CDR2 YFSETQ. This CDR3 is 14 amino acids long. This CDR3 reads CASSYRASQETQYF. The CDR3 DNA follows: TGCGCCAGCAGTTACAGGGCTTCCCAAGAGACCCAGTACTTC. Variable domain in full (rest from reference TRBV5-1 and TRBJ2-5): KAGVTQTPRYLIKTRGQQVTLSCSPISGHRSVSWYQQTPGQGLQFLFEYFSETQRNKGNFPGRFSGRQFSNSRSEMNVSTLELGDSALYLCASSYRASQETQYFGPGTRLLVL.

This clone has just a few counts. The chain uses TRBV5-6 and TRBJ2-5, with D uncertain. V dropped 0 bases and J dropped 2 bases, with 5 bases sitting between them. Looked up from germline, CDR1 is SGHDT and CDR2 is YYEEEE. The CDR3 spans 13 residues. The CDR3 reads CASSLAPQETQYF. CDR3 DNA sequence: TGTGCCAGCAGCTTGGCTCCTCAAGAGACCCAGTACTTC.

This chain joins TRBV11-2 and TRBJ1-3; tentatively, D is TRBD1 (5 bases). Germline V lookup: CDR1 SGHAT, CDR2 FQNNGV. This CDR3 has 19 residues. The V end was cut by 3 bases, the J end by 5 bases, with 26 bases between. The CDR3 DNA is TGTGCCAGCAGCTTTGCAGGCCAGGGAAAGGAAAAATCGAGAAACACCATATATTTT. Protein: CASSFAGQGKEKSRNTIYF.

This clone was seen only once. The chain has TRBV6-2 or TRBV6-3 and TRBJ2-2, with 8 nucleotides matching TRBD2. V trimming: 5 bases; J trimming: 0 bases; junction bases outside the gene matches: 17. This CDR3 spans 20 amino acids. Germline assignment: CDR1 MNHEY and CDR2 SVGEGT. DNA of the CDR3: TGTGCCAGCAGTCACCCAGGTTCCCCGGGGGGGCCGGCGAACACCGGGGAGCTGTTTTTT. Protein: CASSHPGSPGGPANTGELFF.

The V gene is TRBV7-9, the J gene TRBJ2-7, with D perhaps TRBD1 (6 bases). CDR3 length: 13 amino acids. V was cut by 5 bases and J by 5 bases, with 13 bases left in between. Germline CDR1 SEHNR, CDR2 FQNEAQ (reference sequence). CDR3 sequence: CASSRQVGNEQYF. As DNA, the CDR3 is TGTGCCAGCAGCCGACAGGTTGGCAACGAGCAGTACTTC.

This clone was picked up a small number of times. The J gene is TRBJ2-4, the V gene TRBV4-3, with TRBD2 as a possible D gene (7 bases). CDR1 and CDR2 from the germline V gene are LGHNA and YSLEER. The CDR3 sequence is 16 residues long. Trimming left V 2 bases short and J 6 bases short, with 17 bases between. The CDR3: CASSQNFRGAGNIQYF. The DNA of the CDR3 is TGCGCCAGCAGCCAAAATTTTCGGGGGGCCGGAAACATTCAGTACTTC.

CDR3 region: CASSIWDRSNEKLFF. The CDR3, as DNA: TGTGCCAGTAGTATATGGGACAGAAGCAATGAAAAACTGTTTTTT. The J gene is TRBJ1-4, the V gene TRBV19; 7 bases line up with TRBD1. CDR3 length: 15 residues. The trim removed 2 bases at V and 5 bases at J, leaving 5 bases unmatched. CDR1 LNHDA and CDR2 SQIVND come from the germline V gene (reference sequence).

The chain carries TRBV30 and TRBJ1-4; the D gene is possibly TRBD1 (6 bases). From germline, CDR1 is GTSNPN and CDR2 SVGIG (reference sequence). This CDR3 is 15 amino acids long. The V end was cut by 2 bases, the J end by 7 bases, with 17 bases between. As DNA, the CDR3 is TGTGCCTGGAGTAGCGCGCGGGGGCGCGGTGAAAAACTGTTTTTT. It codes for CAWSSARGRGEKLFF.

There are a few counts of this clone. This chain uses TRBV10-3 with TRBJ2-7; 11 bases match TRBD1. This CDR3 has 14 amino acids. The germline V gene has CDR1 ENHRY and CDR2 SYGVKD. V lost 6 bases, J lost 3 bases, and 4 bases stayed unmatched. CDR3 in amino acids: CAIRPDRGLYEQYF. For the CDR3, the DNA is TGTGCCATCAGACCGGACAGGGGGCTCTACGAGCAGTACTTC.

The DNA of the CDR3 is TGCAGCGTAGGGGGCATTAGGACAGGGCCCTATGGCTACACCTTC. Encoded protein: CSVGGIRTGPYGYTF. The chain couples TRBV29-1 to TRBJ1-2; TRBD1 aligns across 8 bases. V dropped 6 bases and J dropped 4; count of bases not matched to a gene: 13. The CDR3 runs to 15 residues. The germline V gene encodes CDR1 SQVTM and CDR2 ANQGSEA.

The chain combines TRBV19 with TRBJ1-2, with a possible D match to TRBD1 (5 bases). V lost 4 bases and J 3 bases, leaving 12 bases between the germline ends. This CDR3 spans 14 amino acids. Germline CDR1 and CDR2: LNHDA and SQIVND (reference sequence). The CDR3 sequence is CASSRGDPHYGYTF. The CDR3 nucleotides read TGTGCCAGTAGTAGGGGGGATCCCCACTATGGCTACACCTTC.

The rearrangement uses TRBV2 and TRBJ1-2; unclear D gene. This CDR3 is 14 amino acids long. Germline lookup yields CDR1 SNHLY and CDR2 FYNNEI. Trimming removed 3 bases at V and 5 bases at J, with 13 bases between. The CDR3: CASSDRVRRYGYTF. Here the CDR3 DNA reads TGTGCCAGCAGTGACCGGGTCAGGAGGTATGGCTACACCTTC.

This clone was found once. V gene TRBV19 combines with J gene TRBJ2-5; TRBD2 is a possible D gene (6 bases). CDR3 length: 14 residues. The V gene lost 6 bases and the J gene lost 5 bases, with 16 bases spanning the gap. Germline CDR1 LNHDA, CDR2 SQIVND (reference sequence). The CDR3 is CASSPLVGGETQYF. In DNA form, the CDR3 reads TGTGCCAGTAGCCCCCTCGTGGGGGGTGAGACCCAGTACTTC.

The DNA for the CDR3 is TGTGCCAGCAGCCGCGGGCGGATTGGTTTAGATACGCAGTATTTT. Translation gives CASSRGRIGLDTQYF. The chain carries TRBV7-7 and TRBJ2-3, with TRBD2 as a possible D gene (5 bases). This CDR3 region has 15 residues. The germline V and J ends were trimmed by 5 bases and 5 bases, with 17 bases remaining between them. CDR1 SSHAT and CDR2 FNYEAQ come from the germline V gene (reference sequence).

This chain connects TRBV10-2 to TRBJ2-7; 8 positions agree with TRBD1. The CDR3 length is 16 residues. V was clipped by 3 bases and J by 2 bases; unmatched bases: 9. Looked up from germline, CDR1 is WSHSY and CDR2 is SAAADI. CDR3: CASSDTDRGWTYEQYF. CDR3 DNA: TGCGCCAGCAGTGACACTGACAGGGGCTGGACCTACGAGCAGTACTTC.

The chain recombines TRBV24-1 with TRBJ2-2, with D perhaps TRBD2 (5 bases). The V gene lost 1 base and the J gene lost 5 bases, with 7 bases spanning the gap. This CDR3 is 14 amino acids long. CDR1 KGHDR and CDR2 SFDVKD come from the germline V gene. The CDR3 is CATSDFGGTGELFF. CDR3 nucleotides: TGTGCCACCAGTGATTTTGGCGGGACCGGGGAGCTGTTTTTT.

The rearrangement links TRBV5-1 to TRBJ1-4, with 7 nucleotides matching TRBD1. Germline loops: CDR1 SGHRS, CDR2 YFSETQ. This CDR3 has 16 residues. Trimming removed 4 bases from V and 3 bases from J; junction bases left unmatched: 9. This CDR3 is CASSRIQGPPNEKLFF. Here the CDR3 DNA reads TGCGCCAGCAGCCGAATACAGGGGCCGCCTAATGAAAAACTGTTTTTT.

The rearrangement joins TRBV10-1 to TRBJ2-4, with 8 bases lining up with TRBD1. The CDR3 runs to 10 residues. V shed 6 bases, J shed 11 bases, and the junction held 0 bases outside the gene matches. CDR1 WNHNN and CDR2 SYGVQD come from the germline V gene (reference sequence). CDR3 nucleotides: TGCGCCAGCAGGGGACAGGTTCAGTACTTC. Protein product: CASRGQVQYF.

J is TRBJ2-7 and V is TRBV2; D gene unclear. Trimming stripped 6 bases from V and 4 bases from J, with 4 bases between. The CDR3 has 10 residues. CDR1 and CDR2 (germline): SNHLY, FYNNEI. This CDR3 is CASSLYEQYF. The CDR3 bases are TGTGCCAGCAGCCTTTACGAGCAGTACTTC.

This clone came up once. The rearrangement joins TRBV10-3 to TRBJ2-2; the match to TRBD1 covers 9 bases. Losses at the gene ends were 2 bases for V and 1 base for J; bases not matched to a gene: 8. Germline V CDR1 and CDR2: ENHRY, SYGVKD. CDR3 length: 18 residues. The CDR3 loop is CAISEMVSGQGNTGELFF. CDR3 nucleotide sequence: TGTGCCATCAGTGAGATGGTCTCGGGACAGGGGAACACCGGGGAGCTGTTTTTT.

This chain joins TRBV6-1 and TRBJ1-2; possibly TRBD1 for D (5 bases). V was clipped by 5 bases and J by 2 bases, with 18 bases between them. The V gene's germline CDR1 is MNHNS and CDR2 SASEGT. The CDR3 is 16 amino acids. The CDR3 DNA sequence: TGTGCCAGCAGTAAAGTAGGACATAACGCCAACTATGGCTACACCTTC. Translating it yields CASSKVGHNANYGYTF.